This TCR beta chain appears in the sequencing data of a study of CD8 T cells in ankylosing spondylitis. This clonotype was observed a handful of times. This may arise from a read error, as a much more abundant clone is one base away. A single record per CDR3 protein comes from TCRdb applying MiXCR to the 5' RACE reads. Here the sample spans under 200,000 distinct CDR3 sequences, around 10% being singletons. After removal of 7 bases from V and 1 base from J, the junction contained 4 bases not matched to a gene. The germline CDR1 and CDR2 sequences are WSHSY and SAAADI. This CDR3 is 15 amino acids long.

This receptor was taken from a male donor with ankylosing spondylitis or in good health (not recorded which). Sequencing was carried out using blood, either unsorted or a sorted T cell fraction (not recorded which). The V call is TRBV10-2, the J call TRBJ2-2; 9 bases are shared with TRBD1. In nucleotides, the CDR3 is TGCGCCAGCAAAATGGGACAGGGGAACACCGGGGAGCTGTTTTTT. As protein: CASKMGQGNTGELFF.